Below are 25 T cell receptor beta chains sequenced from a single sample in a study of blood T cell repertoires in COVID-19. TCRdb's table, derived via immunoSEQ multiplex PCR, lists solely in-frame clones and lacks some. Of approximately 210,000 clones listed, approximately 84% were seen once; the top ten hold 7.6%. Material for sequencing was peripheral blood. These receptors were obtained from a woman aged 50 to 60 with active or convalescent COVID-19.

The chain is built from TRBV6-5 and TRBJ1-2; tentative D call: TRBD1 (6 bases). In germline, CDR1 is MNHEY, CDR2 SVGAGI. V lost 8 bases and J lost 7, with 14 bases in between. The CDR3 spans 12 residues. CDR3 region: CASQKGGTGYTF. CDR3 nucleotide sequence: TGTGCCAGCCAAAAGGGGGGGACTGGCTACACCTTC.

The CDR3 region is CASKEGPGQETQYF. CDR3 DNA sequence: TGTGCCAGCAAGGAGGGTCCAGGGCAAGAGACCCAGTACTTC. The gene calls are TRBV27 and TRBJ2-5; D might be TRBD2 (6 bases). CDR3 length: 14 residues. Trimming stripped 7 bases from V and 2 bases from J, with 14 bases between. Germline CDR1 MNHEY, CDR2 SMNVEV (reference sequence).

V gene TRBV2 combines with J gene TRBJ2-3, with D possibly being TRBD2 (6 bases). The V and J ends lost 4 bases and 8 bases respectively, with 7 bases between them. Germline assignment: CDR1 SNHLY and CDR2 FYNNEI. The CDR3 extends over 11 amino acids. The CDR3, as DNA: TGTGCCAGCAGTGGGGGGGTTACGCAGTATTTT. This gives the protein CASSGGVTQYF.

The CDR3, as DNA: TGCGCCAGCAGCTTGTCCAGTCCCTCCTACGAGCAGTACTTC. This gives the protein CASSLSSPSYEQYF. The chain uses TRBV5-1 and TRBJ2-7; D unclear. The CDR3 is made up of 14 amino acids. Germline V gives CDR1 SGHRS, CDR2 YFSETQ. Trimming cost V 1 base and J 0 bases, with 8 bases left between them. The variable domain in full, completed from reference TRBV5-1 and TRBJ2-7, reads KAGVTQTPRYLIKTRGQQVTLSCSPISGHRSVSWYQQTPGQGLQFLFEYFSETQRNKGNFPGRFSGRQFSNSRSEMNVSTLELGDSALYLCASSLSSPSYEQYFGPGTRLTVT.

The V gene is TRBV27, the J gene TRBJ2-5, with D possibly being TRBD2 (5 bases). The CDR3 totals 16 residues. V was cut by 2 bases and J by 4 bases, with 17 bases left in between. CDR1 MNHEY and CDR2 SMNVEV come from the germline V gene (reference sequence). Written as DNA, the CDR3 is TGTGCCAGCAGTTTAGGCAGACCGGGAACGAGAGAGACCCAGTACTTC. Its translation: CASSLGRPGTRETQYF.

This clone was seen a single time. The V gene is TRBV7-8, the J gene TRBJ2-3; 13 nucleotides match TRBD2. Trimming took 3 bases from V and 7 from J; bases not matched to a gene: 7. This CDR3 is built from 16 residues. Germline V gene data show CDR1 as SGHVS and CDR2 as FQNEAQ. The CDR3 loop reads CASSFTSGGGTYTQYF. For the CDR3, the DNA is TGTGCCAGCAGCTTCACTAGCGGGGGGGGCACGTATACGCAGTATTTT.

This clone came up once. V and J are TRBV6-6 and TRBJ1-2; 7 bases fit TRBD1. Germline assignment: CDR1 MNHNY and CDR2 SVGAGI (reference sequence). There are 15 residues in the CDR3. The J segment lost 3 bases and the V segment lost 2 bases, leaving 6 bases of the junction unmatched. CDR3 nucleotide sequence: TGTGCCAGCAGTTACGACAGGGAAATTTACTATGGCTACACCTTC. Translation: CASSYDREIYYGYTF.

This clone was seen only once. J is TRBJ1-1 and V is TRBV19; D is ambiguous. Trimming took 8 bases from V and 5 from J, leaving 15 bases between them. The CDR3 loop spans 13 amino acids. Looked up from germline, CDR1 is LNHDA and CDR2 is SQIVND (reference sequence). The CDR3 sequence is CASALSRFTEAFF. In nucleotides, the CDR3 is TGTGCCAGTGCTCTTAGCCGGTTTACTGAAGCTTTCTTT.

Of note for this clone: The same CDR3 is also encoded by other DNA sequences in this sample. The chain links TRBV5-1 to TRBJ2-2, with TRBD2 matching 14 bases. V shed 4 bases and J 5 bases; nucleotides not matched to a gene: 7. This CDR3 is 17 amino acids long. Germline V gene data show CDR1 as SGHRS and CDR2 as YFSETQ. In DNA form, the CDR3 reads TGCGCCAGCAGCCGCGGACTAGCGGGGGGCGGAACCGGGGAGCTGTTTTTT. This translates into CASSRGLAGGGTGELFF.

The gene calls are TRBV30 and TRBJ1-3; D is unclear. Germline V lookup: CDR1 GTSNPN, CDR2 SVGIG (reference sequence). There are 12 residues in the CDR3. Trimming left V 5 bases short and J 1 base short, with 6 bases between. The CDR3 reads CAWRASGNTIYF. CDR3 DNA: TGTGCCTGGCGCGCTTCTGGAAACACCATATATTTT.

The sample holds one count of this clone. CDR3 nucleotide sequence: TGTGCCAGCTCACCAGGGACAGGGTCCTACGAGCAGTACGTC. Translated, it gives CASSPGTGSYEQYV. The rearrangement links TRBV18 to TRBJ2-7; 9 positions match TRBD1. With V trimmed by 2 bases and J by 1 base, 0 bases remained unmatched. Looked up from germline, CDR1 is KGHSH and CDR2 is LQKENI. The CDR3 totals 14 residues.

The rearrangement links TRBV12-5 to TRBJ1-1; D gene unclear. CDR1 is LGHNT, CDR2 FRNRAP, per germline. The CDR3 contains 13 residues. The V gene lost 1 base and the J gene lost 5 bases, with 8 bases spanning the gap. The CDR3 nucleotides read TGTGCTAGTGGTTTGGGAGGGAGGACTGAAGCTTTCTTT. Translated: CASGLGGRTEAFF.

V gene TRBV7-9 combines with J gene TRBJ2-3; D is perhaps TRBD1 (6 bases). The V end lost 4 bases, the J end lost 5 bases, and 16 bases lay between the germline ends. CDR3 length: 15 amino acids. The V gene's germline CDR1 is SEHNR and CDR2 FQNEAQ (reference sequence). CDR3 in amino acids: CASSYRQGRRDTQYF. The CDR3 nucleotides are TGTGCCAGCAGCTACCGGCAGGGGCGTAGAGATACGCAGTATTTT.

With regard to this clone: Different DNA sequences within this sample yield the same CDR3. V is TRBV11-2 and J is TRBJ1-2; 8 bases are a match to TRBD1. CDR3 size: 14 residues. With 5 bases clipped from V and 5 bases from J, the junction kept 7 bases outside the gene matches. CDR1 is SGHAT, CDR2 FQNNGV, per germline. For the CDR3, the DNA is TGTGCCAGCAGCCCGCGACAGGGGCGGTATGGCTACACCTTC. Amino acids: CASSPRQGRYGYTF.

CDR3 in DNA: TGTGCCAGCAGGGCCCTCGGTGCGGGAGGGATCTCCTACGAGCAGTACTTC. This sequence encodes CASRALGAGGISYEQYF. The chain has TRBV2 and TRBJ2-7, with 9 bases identical to TRBD2. With 6 bases clipped from V and 0 bases from J, the junction kept 12 bases outside the gene matches. CDR1 is SNHLY and CDR2 is FYNNEI in the germline V gene. This CDR3 comprises 17 residues.

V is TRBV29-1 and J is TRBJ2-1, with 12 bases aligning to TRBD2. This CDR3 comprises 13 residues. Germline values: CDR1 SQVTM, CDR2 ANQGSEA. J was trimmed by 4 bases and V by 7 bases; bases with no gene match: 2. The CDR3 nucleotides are TGCAGCGGAACTAGCGGGGGGTACAATGAGCAGTTCTTC. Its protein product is CSGTSGGYNEQFF.

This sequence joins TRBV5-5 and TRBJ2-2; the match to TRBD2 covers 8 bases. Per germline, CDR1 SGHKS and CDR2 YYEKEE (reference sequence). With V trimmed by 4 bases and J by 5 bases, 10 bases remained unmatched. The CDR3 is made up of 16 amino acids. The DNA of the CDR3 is TGTGCCAGCAGCCCGGGAGGGTCACGTTGGACCGGGGAGCTGTTTTTT. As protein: CASSPGGSRWTGELFF.

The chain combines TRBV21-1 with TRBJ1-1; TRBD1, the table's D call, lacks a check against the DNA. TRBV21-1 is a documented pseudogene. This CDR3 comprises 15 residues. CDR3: CASAPRTEENTEAFF. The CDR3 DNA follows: TGTGCCAGCGCTCCCCGGACAGAAGAGAACACTGAAGCTTTCTTT.

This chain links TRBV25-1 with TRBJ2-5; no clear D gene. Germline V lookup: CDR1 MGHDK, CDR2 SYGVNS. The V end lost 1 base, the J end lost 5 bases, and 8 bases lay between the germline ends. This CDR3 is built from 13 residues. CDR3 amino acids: CASSEFHMETQYF. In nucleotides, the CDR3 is TGTGCCAGCAGTGAATTCCACATGGAGACCCAGTACTTC.

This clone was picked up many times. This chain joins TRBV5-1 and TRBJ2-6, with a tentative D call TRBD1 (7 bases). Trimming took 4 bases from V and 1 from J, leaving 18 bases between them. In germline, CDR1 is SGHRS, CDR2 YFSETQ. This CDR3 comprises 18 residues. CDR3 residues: CASSQTGLGGSGANVLTF. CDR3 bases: TGCGCCAGCAGCCAGACAGGGCTGGGAGGATCTGGGGCCAACGTCCTGACTTTC.

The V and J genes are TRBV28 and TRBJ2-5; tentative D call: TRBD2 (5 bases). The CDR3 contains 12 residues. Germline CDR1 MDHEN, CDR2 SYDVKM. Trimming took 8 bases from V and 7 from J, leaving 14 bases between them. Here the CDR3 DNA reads TGTGCCAGCGGGCCACTAGTCGGGACCCAGTACTTC. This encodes CASGPLVGTQYF.

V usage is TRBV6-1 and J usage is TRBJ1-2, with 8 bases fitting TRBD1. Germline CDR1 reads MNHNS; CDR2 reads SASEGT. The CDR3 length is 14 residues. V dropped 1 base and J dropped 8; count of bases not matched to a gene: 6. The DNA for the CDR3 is TGTGCCAGCAGTGAAGGGCAGGGGGCGGGCGGCTACACCTTC. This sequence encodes CASSEGQGAGGYTF.

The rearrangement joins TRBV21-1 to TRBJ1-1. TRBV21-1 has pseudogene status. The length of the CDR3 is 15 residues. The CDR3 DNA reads TGTGCCAGCAGCTTAAAGGAGGCAGGGAACACTGAAGCTTTCTTT. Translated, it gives CASSLKEAGNTEAFF.

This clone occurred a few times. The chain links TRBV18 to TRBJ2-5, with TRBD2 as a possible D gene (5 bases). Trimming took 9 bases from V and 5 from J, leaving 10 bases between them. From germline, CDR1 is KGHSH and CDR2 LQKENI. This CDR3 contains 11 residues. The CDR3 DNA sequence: TGTGCCAGTAGCGAGGCCGAGACCCAGTACTTC. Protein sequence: CASSEAETQYF. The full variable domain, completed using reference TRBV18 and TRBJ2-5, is NAGVMQNPRHLVRRRGQEARLRCSPMKGHSHVYWYRQLPEEGLKFMVYLQKENIIDESGMPKERFSAEFPKEGPSILRIQQVVRGDSAAYFCASSEAETQYFGPGTRLLVL.

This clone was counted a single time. CDR3 DNA: TGCGCCAGCAGCGTGACTAGCGGAGCTGACAATGAGCAGTTCTTC. Translation: CASSVTSGADNEQFF. This sequence joins TRBV5-1 and TRBJ2-1; TRBD2 matches at 9 bases. V trimming: 4 bases; J trimming: 5 bases; junction bases outside the gene matches: 7. This CDR3 contains 15 residues. Germline loops: CDR1 SGHRS, CDR2 YFSETQ.